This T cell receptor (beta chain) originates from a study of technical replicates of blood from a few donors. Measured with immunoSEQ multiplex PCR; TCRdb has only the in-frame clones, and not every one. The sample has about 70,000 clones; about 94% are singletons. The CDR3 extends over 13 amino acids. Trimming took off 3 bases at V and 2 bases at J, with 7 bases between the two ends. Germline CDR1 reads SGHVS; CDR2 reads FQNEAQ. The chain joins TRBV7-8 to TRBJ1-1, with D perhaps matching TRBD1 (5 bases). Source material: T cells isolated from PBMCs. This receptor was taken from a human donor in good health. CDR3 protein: CASSFQGNTEAFF. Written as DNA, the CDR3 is TGTGCCAGCAGCTTTCAGGGTAACACTGAAGCTTTCTTT.